The rows below give T cell receptor beta chains drawn from one sample of a study of PD-1 blockade in classical Hodgkin lymphoma. Profiling relied on immunoSEQ multiplex PCR, and the TCRdb table lists in-frame clones only, not all of them. The table lists about 97,000 clones, roughly 88% of them singletons. The material sequenced was peripheral blood mononuclear cells (PBMCs), taken at baseline. The source of these receptors is a human donor with classical Hodgkin lymphoma. Both conserved end residues are part of each CDR3. The D gene is left open where the match is weak. Where a row states a size, it is once, few, many or the class of an expanded clone; other rows omit it.

TGCGCCAGCAGCTTGTTGGGACATAGCACAGATACGCAGTATTTT	CASSLLGHSTDTQYF	TRBJ2-3	few	TRBV5-1	-
TGCGCCAGCAGCCAAGGTGCCGTGTGGGGGCCTAATGAAAAACTGTTTTTT	CASSQGAVWGPNEKLFF	TRBJ1-4	-	TRBV4-3	-
TGTGCCAGCAGCTTAGAAGTGGTGACCAACGTCCTGACTTTC	CASSLEVVTNVLTF	TRBJ2-6	-	TRBV11-2	-
TGTGCCAGCTCACCGGGCCACGAGCAGTACTTC	CASSPGHEQYF	TRBJ2-7	-	TRBV18	-
TGCGCCAGCAGCCCCTTAGCGGGAGGGCCTAGTCAGACCCGCCAAGAGACCCAGTACTTC	CASSPLAGGPSQTRQETQYF	TRBJ2-5	-	TRBV5-1	TRBD2
TGTGCCATCAGTGATAAGGGGGCGCTGGATGGCTACACCTTC	CAISDKGALDGYTF	TRBJ1-2	-	TRBV10-3	TRBD1
TGTGCCAGCTCACAGGGGACAGGGGATTATCAGCCCCAGCATTTT	CASSQGTGDYQPQHF	TRBJ1-5	-	TRBV18	TRBD1
TGTGCCAGCAGTAACAATGAGCAGTTCTTC	CASSNNEQFF	TRBJ2-1	-	TRBV6-5	-
TGTGCCAGCAGTGAGCAGGGGGCCGGGGCCAACGTCCTGACTTTC	CASSEQGAGANVLTF	TRBJ2-6	-	TRBV2	TRBD1
TGTGCCAGCACGCTTGGGGATACGCAGTATTTT	CASTLGDTQYF	TRBJ2-3	-	TRBV7-9	-
TGTGCCAGCAGTGAAGCAGGTATCGGGCCAGGGAGTAATCAGCCCCAGCATTTT	CASSEAGIGPGSNQPQHF	TRBJ1-5	-	TRBV6-1	-
TGTGCCAGCTCACCCGGCGGAAGTCAAGGCTACGAGCAGTACTTC	CASSPGGSQGYEQYF	TRBJ2-7	medium-sized	TRBV18	-
TGTGCCAGCAGCCCTCACCGTGCCCAGAATAACAATGAGCAGTTCTTC	CASSPHRAQNNNEQFF	TRBJ2-1	-	TRBV9	-
TGTGCCACCAGCAGAGATTGGAGCTCCTACAATGAGCAGTTCTTC	CATSRDWSSYNEQFF	TRBJ2-1	once	TRBV15	-
TGTGCCAGCAGCAAAGCAGGTCGGGGTTTGGAGGGCTACACCTTC	CASSKAGRGLEGYTF	TRBJ1-2	-	TRBV21-1	-
TGTGCCAGCAGTAGTCAGACGGGAGTCACCATATATTTT	CASSSQTGVTIYF	TRBJ1-3	-	TRBV6-5	-
TGTGCCAGCAGCTTATCGGGAGTTTTGGAGACCCAGTACTTC	CASSLSGVLETQYF	TRBJ2-5	-	TRBV7-2	-
TGCGCCAGCAGCTACGGGACAGGGGGTCTAAATCAGCCCCAGCATTTT	CASSYGTGGLNQPQHF	TRBJ1-5	-	TRBV5-1	TRBD1
TGTGCCAGTAGTAGTGGACAGGGGTATGGCTACACCTTC	CASSSGQGYGYTF	TRBJ1-2	few	TRBV19	TRBD1
TGTGCCACCCTGGTTCGTTGGGGGGAAGGAACAGATACGCAGTATTTT	CATLVRWGEGTDTQYF	TRBJ2-3	-	TRBV25-1	-
TGCGCCAGCAGCCAAGACTCCTCAGGCAGGGGCTACACCTTC	CASSQDSSGRGYTF	TRBJ1-2	-	TRBV4-3	-
TGTGCCAGCAGCGTATGGCAGGGGGCGCGTGGTGAGCAGTTCTTC	CASSVWQGARGEQFF	TRBJ2-1	once	TRBV9	TRBD1
TGCAGCGTGGGGACTAGCAGCTACGAGCAGTACTTC	CSVGTSSYEQYF	TRBJ2-7	-	TRBV29-1	TRBD2
TGTGCCAGCAGTTCCACCGGGACACCAACCTACGAGCAGTACTTC	CASSSTGTPTYEQYF	TRBJ2-7	-	TRBV9	-
TGCGCCAGCAGTCAATCGGTGGTTGAAGGGCAGGGACAGGGAGAGAACACTGAAGCTTTCTTT	CASSQSVVEGQGQGENTEAFF	TRBJ1-1	-	TRBV23-1	TRBD1
TGCGCCAGCAGGGGAGGCGGACAGCAATACTATGGCTACACCTTC	CASRGGGQQYYGYTF	TRBJ1-2	-	TRBV5-1	-
TGTGCCTGGGGTAAAGCCCGCCGTTACGAGCAGTACTTC	CAWGKARRYEQYF	TRBJ2-7	-	TRBV30	-